Presented here are 19 T cell receptor beta chains from one specimen sequenced in a study of T-cell memory formation after mild COVID-19. One entry per CDR3 protein, called by TCRdb with MiXCR from the 5' RACE reads. In the table there are approximately 290,000 distinct CDR3 sequences, roughly 15% of which are singletons. Sequencing was done on a sample of PBMCs or a T cell subset sorted from them (not recorded which). These TCRs come from a man aged 18 to 35 who had mild COVID-19 (a few samples of this study predate the infection). Cell type and time point are not known.

This clonotype came up a few times. The genes are TRBV15 and TRBJ2-1; no definite D call. Between the trimmed V and J ends, which lost 5 bases and 5 bases, there was a span of 7 bases. Germline assignment: CDR1 LNHNV and CDR2 YYDKDF (reference sequence). CDR3 length equals 12 residues. CDR3 nucleotides: TGTGCCACCAGCGTCGACGACAATGAGCAGTTCTTC. Its protein product is CATSVDDNEQFF. Complete variable domain (other parts from reference TRBV15 and TRBJ2-1): DAMVIQNPRYQVTQFGKPVTLSCSQTLNHNVMYWYQQKSSQAPKLLFHYYDKDFNNEADTPDNFQSRRPNTSFCFLDIRSPGLGDTAMYLCATSVDDNEQFFGPGTRLTVL.

This clonotype has ten or more counts. V and J are TRBV7-9 and TRBJ2-1; D call uncertain. There are 13 residues in the CDR3. Trimming stripped 1 base from V and 5 bases from J, with 6 bases between. Per the germline V gene, CDR1 is SEHNR and CDR2 is FQNEAQ (reference sequence). In DNA form, the CDR3 reads TGTGCCAGCAGCTTAGTCCCCGACAATGAGCAGTTCTTC. Encoded protein: CASSLVPDNEQFF.

This clonotype was seen a handful of times. The rearrangement links TRBV7-2 to TRBJ1-5; TRBD1 might be the D (5 bases). Germline-derived CDR1 and CDR2 are SGHTA and FQGNSA. V lost 5 bases and J 11 bases, leaving 13 bases between the germline ends. The CDR3 is 12 residues long. This CDR3 reads CASSPGFGTQHF. In DNA, the CDR3 is TGTGCCAGCAGCCCAGGGTTCGGTACCCAGCATTTT.

This chain connects TRBV7-6 to TRBJ1-5; D not resolved. CDR1 and CDR2 from the germline V gene are SGHVS and FNYEAQ. This CDR3 contains 15 residues. Trimming took 5 bases from V and 0 from J, leaving 11 bases between them. In DNA, the CDR3 is TGTGCCAGCAGCCTAAATTCAGGTAGCAATCAGCCCCAGCATTTT. This encodes CASSLNSGSNQPQHF.

This clonotype was observed a few times. The V call is TRBV7-2, the J call TRBJ2-7, with TRBD2 identical over 10 bases. The V gene's germline CDR1 is SGHTA and CDR2 FQGNSA. The CDR3 extends over 14 amino acids. The ends lost 5 bases at V and 3 bases at J; junction bases unmatched: 4. CDR3 in amino acids: CASSPERGGYEQYF. CDR3 coding DNA: TGTGCCAGCAGCCCCGAGCGGGGGGGCTACGAGCAGTACTTC.

The table lists this clonotype with a few counts. The chain has TRBV20-1 and TRBJ2-5; D gene unclear. Germline CDR1 DFQATT, CDR2 SNEGSKA (reference sequence). The V gene lost 0 bases and the J gene lost 5 bases, with 10 bases spanning the gap. The CDR3 is made up of 13 amino acids. The CDR3 nucleotides read TGCAGTGCTAGAGACCCTCTGGTGGAGACCCAGTACTTC. This gives the protein CSARDPLVETQYF.

This chain uses TRBV12-3 or TRBV12-4 with TRBJ1-4; no clear D. V was trimmed by 5 bases and J by 0 bases, leaving 13 bases between them. This CDR3 has 16 residues. The CDR3: CASSPGVRATNEKLFF. The CDR3 coding sequence is TGTGCCAGCAGTCCCGGCGTGAGGGCAACTAATGAAAAACTGTTTTTT.

The J gene is TRBJ2-7, the V gene TRBV20-1; TRBD1 matches 7 bases. This CDR3 region has 14 residues. Trimming at V came to 5 bases and at J to 3 bases, leaving 10 bases not matched to a gene. Germline values: CDR1 DFQATT, CDR2 SNEGSKA (reference sequence). CDR3 loop: CSAARRQGIYEQYF. The CDR3 nucleotides read TGCAGTGCTGCCCGACGACAGGGTATCTACGAGCAGTACTTC.

This clonotype was counted between two and nine times. The chain couples TRBV5-1 to TRBJ1-5; 11 bases align to TRBD1. The germline CDR1 and CDR2 sequences are SGHRS and YFSETQ. V dropped 0 bases and J dropped 5; count of bases not matched to a gene: 10. The CDR3 loop spans 18 amino acids. The CDR3 sequence is CASSLGSGGQGAYQPQHF. The CDR3 DNA is TGCGCCAGCAGCTTGGGTTCTGGAGGACAGGGGGCATATCAGCCCCAGCATTTT.

The rearrangement joins TRBV20-1 to TRBJ2-5; 7 bases are a match to TRBD2. This CDR3 region has 13 residues. CDR1 is DFQATT and CDR2 is SNEGSKA in the germline V gene (reference sequence). With 2 bases clipped from V and 5 bases from J, the junction kept 5 bases outside the gene matches. The CDR3 loop reads CSARSGAGETQYF. The CDR3 DNA is TGCAGTGCTAGAAGCGGGGCGGGTGAGACCCAGTACTTC.

Note on this clonotype: The limits of the CDR3 on the DNA are not certain, so only TCRdb's listed CDR3 is given. The V call is TRBV4-2, the J call TRBJ2-2; no check of the table's D call, TRBD2, against the DNA was made. Counting both end residues, the CDR3 totals 17 amino acids. Germline CDR1 LGHNA, CDR2 YNFKEQ. The CDR3 protein is CASSLAGVPLGAGSCFF.

This clonotype was seen a handful of times. The rearrangement joins TRBV5-4 to TRBJ2-3; 8 bases agree with TRBD2. The germline V gene has CDR1 SGHNT and CDR2 YYREEE (reference sequence). J lost 5 bases, V lost 4 bases, and 9 bases had no gene match. This CDR3 is 15 amino acids long. The CDR3 here is CASSGAGARGDTQYF. DNA for the CDR3: TGTGCCAGCAGCGGAGCGGGGGCCCGTGGAGATACGCAGTATTTT. Together with reference TRBV5-4 and TRBJ2-3, the CDR3 gives the full variable domain: ETGVTQSPTHLIKTRGQQVTLRCSSQSGHNTVSWYQQALGQGPQFIFQYYREEENGRGNFPPRFSGLQFPNYSSELNVNALELDDSALYLCASSGAGARGDTQYFGPGTRLTVL.

This clonotype came up a few times. The V gene is TRBV7-2, the J gene TRBJ1-5; TRBD1 is a possible D gene (6 bases). This CDR3 comprises 16 residues. CDR1 and CDR2 from the germline V gene are SGHTA and FQGNSA. Trimming took 5 bases from V and 7 from J, leaving 21 bases between them. CDR3 sequence (DNA): TGTGCCAGCAGCCCGCCCATAGGCCTACAGGGCCAGCCCCAGCATTTT. It specifies CASSPPIGLQGQPQHF. The complete variable domain, with remaining parts taken from reference TRBV7-2 and TRBJ1-5, reads GAGVSQSPSNKVTEKGKDVELRCDPISGHTALYWYRQSLGQGLEFLIYFQGNSAPDKSGLPSDRFSAERTGGSVSTLTIQRTQQEDSAVYLCASSPPIGLQGQPQHFGDGTRLSIL.

This chain uses TRBV12-3 or TRBV12-4 with TRBJ1-1; D uncertain. V dropped 6 bases and J dropped 0 bases, with 11 bases sitting between them. CDR3 size: 14 residues. The CDR3 loop reads CASRARDMNTEAFF. The CDR3, as DNA: TGTGCCAGCAGGGCCCGAGACATGAACACTGAAGCTTTCTTT.

Ten or more counts support this clonotype. J is TRBJ2-7 and V is TRBV19, with 7 bases identical to TRBD2. Germline-derived CDR1 and CDR2 are LNHDA and SQIVND (reference sequence). The CDR3 length is 13 residues. Unmatched junction bases numbered 4, after V lost 6 bases and J lost 2 bases. The CDR3 sequence is CASSSGGPYEQYF. The CDR3 bases are TGTGCCAGTAGCTCGGGGGGACCCTACGAGCAGTACTTC.

This clonotype was found a few times. The chain recombines TRBV5-5 with TRBJ1-1; D is possibly TRBD1 (5 bases). V was trimmed by 4 bases and J by 3 bases, leaving 13 bases between them. Looked up from germline, CDR1 is SGHKS and CDR2 is YYEKEE (reference sequence). The CDR3 spans 14 residues. The CDR3 loop is CASSAAGPDTEAFF. In DNA form, the CDR3 reads TGTGCCAGCAGCGCCGCAGGGCCCGACACTGAAGCTTTCTTT.

J is TRBJ2-1 and V is TRBV6-5; 12 bases are a match to TRBD2. Per the germline V gene, CDR1 is MNHEY and CDR2 is SVGAGI. Trimming took 6 bases from V and 7 from J; bases not matched to a gene: 4. The CDR3 spans 14 residues. DNA for the CDR3: TGTGCCAGCAGACCTAGCGGGGGGGCTAATGAGCAGTTCTTC. Translated, it gives CASRPSGGANEQFF.

The table lists this clonotype with many counts. The J gene is TRBJ2-7, the V gene TRBV7-2, with D uncertain. V lost 3 bases and J lost 5, with 11 bases in between. Germline CDR1 SGHTA, CDR2 FQGNSA. There are 13 residues in the CDR3. As DNA, the CDR3 is TGTGCCAGCAGCTTCTGGCCCGGCCACGAGCAGTACGTC. This codes for CASSFWPGHEQYV.

This sequence joins TRBV19 and TRBJ2-7; 10 bases are a match to TRBD2. Germline V gene data show CDR1 as LNHDA and CDR2 as SQIVND (reference sequence). The CDR3 has 17 residues. J gave up 6 bases and V 3 bases, and 14 bases lay outside the gene matches. This CDR3 reads CASSIYPSGGPVLEQYF. Here the CDR3 DNA reads TGTGCCAGTAGTATTTACCCTAGCGGGGGCCCGGTTCTCGAGCAGTACTTC.